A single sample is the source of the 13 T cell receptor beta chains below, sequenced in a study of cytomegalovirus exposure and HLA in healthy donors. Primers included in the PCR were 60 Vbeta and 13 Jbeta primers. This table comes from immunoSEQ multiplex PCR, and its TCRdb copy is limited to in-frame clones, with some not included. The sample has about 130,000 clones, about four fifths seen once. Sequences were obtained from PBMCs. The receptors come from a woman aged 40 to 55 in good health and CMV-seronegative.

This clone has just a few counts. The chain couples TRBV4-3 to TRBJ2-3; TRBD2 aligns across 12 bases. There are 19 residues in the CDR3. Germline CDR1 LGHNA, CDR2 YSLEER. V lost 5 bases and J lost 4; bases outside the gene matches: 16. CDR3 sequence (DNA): TGCGCCAGCAGCAGTGGGCTGATAGCTGCTAGCGGGGGGGCAGATACGCAGTATTTT. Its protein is CASSSGLIAASGGADTQYF.

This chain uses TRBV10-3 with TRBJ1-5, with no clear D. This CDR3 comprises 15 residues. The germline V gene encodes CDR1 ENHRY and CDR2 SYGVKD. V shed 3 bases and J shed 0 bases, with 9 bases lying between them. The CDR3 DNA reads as TGTGCCATCAGTGATTCAGATTATAGCAATCAGCCCCAGCATTTT. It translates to CAISDSDYSNQPQHF.

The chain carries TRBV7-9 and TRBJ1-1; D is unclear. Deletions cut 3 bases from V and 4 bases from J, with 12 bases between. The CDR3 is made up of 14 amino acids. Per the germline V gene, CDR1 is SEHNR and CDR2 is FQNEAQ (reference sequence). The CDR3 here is CASSFWSEATEAFF. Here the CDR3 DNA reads TGTGCCAGCAGCTTCTGGAGTGAAGCCACTGAAGCTTTCTTT.

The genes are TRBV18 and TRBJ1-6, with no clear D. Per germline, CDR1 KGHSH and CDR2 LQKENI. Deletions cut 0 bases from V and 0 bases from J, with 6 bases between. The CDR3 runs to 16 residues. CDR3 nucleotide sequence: TGTGCCAGCTCACCACCCGGGAGCTCCTATAATTCACCCCTCCACTTT. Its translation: CASSPPGSSYNSPLHF.

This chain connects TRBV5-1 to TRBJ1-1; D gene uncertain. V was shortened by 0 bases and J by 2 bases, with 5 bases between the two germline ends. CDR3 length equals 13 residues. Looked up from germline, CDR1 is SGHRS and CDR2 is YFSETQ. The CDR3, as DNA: TGCGCCAGCAGCTTGGGTGTAAACACTGAAGCTTTCTTT. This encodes CASSLGVNTEAFF. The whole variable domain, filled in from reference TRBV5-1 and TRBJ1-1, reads KAGVTQTPRYLIKTRGQQVTLSCSPISGHRSVSWYQQTPGQGLQFLFEYFSETQRNKGNFPGRFSGRQFSNSRSEMNVSTLELGDSALYLCASSLGVNTEAFFGQGTRLTVV.

In nucleotides, the CDR3 is TGCGCCAGCAGCTTAAATAGCGGGATGCTGTACTTC. The encoded protein is CASSLNSGMLYF. The chain joins TRBV5-1 to TRBJ2-7; 8 bases agree with TRBD2. The CDR3 spans 12 residues. The germline V gene has CDR1 SGHRS and CDR2 YFSETQ. V lost 2 bases to trimming and J lost 12 bases; unmatched junction nucleotides: 7.

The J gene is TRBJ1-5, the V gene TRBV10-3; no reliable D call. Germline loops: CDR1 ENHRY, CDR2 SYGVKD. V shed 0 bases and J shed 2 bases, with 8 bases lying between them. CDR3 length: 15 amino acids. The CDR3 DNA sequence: TGTGCCATCAGTGAGTCCGGCGGGGGCAATCAGCCCCAGCATTTT. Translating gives CAISESGGGNQPQHF.

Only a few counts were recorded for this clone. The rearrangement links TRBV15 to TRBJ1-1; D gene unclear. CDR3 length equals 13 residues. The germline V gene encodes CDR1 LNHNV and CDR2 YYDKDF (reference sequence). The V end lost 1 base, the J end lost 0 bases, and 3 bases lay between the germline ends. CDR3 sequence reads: CATSRGLNTEAFF. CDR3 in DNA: TGTGCCACCAGCAGAGGGCTGAACACTGAAGCTTTCTTT.

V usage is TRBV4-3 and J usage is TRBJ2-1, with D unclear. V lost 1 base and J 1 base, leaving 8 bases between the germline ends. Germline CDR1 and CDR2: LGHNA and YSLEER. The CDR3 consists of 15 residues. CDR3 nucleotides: TGCGCCAGCAGCCAAGGCCCTATGTCCTACAATGAGCAGTTCTTC. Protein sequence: CASSQGPMSYNEQFF.

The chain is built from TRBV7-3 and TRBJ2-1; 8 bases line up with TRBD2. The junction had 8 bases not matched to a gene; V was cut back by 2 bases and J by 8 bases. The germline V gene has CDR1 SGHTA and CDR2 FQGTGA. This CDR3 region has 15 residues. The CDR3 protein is CASSLREGPSDEQFF. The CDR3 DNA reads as TGTGCCAGCAGCTTACGGGAGGGACCCTCCGATGAGCAGTTCTTC.

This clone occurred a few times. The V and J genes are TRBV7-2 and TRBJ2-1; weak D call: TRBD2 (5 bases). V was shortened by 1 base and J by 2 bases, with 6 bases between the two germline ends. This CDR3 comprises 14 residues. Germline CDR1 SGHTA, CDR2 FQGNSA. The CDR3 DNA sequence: TGTGCCAGCAGCTTAGTCGGGACCTACAATGAGCAGTTCTTC. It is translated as CASSLVGTYNEQFF.

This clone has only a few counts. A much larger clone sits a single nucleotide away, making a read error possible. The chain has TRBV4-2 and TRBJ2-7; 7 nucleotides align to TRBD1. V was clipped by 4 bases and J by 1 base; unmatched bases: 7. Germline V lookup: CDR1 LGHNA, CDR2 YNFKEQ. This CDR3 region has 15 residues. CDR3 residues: CASSLGGAGSYEQYF. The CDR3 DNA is TGTGCCAGCAGCCTAGGGGGCGCAGGGTCCTACGAGCAGTACTTC.

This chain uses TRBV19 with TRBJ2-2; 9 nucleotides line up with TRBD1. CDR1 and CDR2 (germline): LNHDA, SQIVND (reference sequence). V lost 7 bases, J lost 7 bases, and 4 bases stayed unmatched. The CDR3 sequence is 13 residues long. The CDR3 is CASIGQGIGELFF. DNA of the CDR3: TGTGCCAGTATAGGACAGGGGATCGGGGAGCTGTTTTTT.